This passage covers 11 T cell receptor beta chains from one sample sequenced in a study of cytomegalovirus exposure and HLA in healthy donors. The PCR made use of 60 Vbeta and 13 Jbeta primers. The method was immunoSEQ multiplex PCR; TCRdb's version includes in-frame clones alone and lacks a portion of them. This table holds 100,000 to 150,000 clones, around four fifths found once. Material for sequencing was PBMCs. Receptor source: a young man in good health and CMV-seropositive.

This clone was found once. The CDR3 DNA sequence: TGCAGCGTTAATGGACTAGCGGCCGACTACAATGAGCAGTTCTTC. Translating gives CSVNGLAADYNEQFF. The chain uses TRBV29-1 and TRBJ2-1, with TRBD2 matching 10 bases. Germline V gene data show CDR1 as SQVTM and CDR2 as ANQGSEA. The CDR3 consists of 15 residues. Trimming at V came to 5 bases and at J to 3 bases, leaving 7 bases not matched to a gene.

DNA of the CDR3: TGTGCCAGCACTGTGACAGGGATGAACACTGAAGCTTTCTTT. Protein product: CASTVTGMNTEAFF. V and J are TRBV6-6 and TRBJ1-1, with 7 nucleotides matching TRBD1. J was trimmed by 0 bases and V by 7 bases; bases with no gene match: 5. From germline, CDR1 is MNHNY and CDR2 SVGAGI (reference sequence). The CDR3 length is 14 residues.

V is TRBV5-1 and J is TRBJ2-2, with 7 bases fitting TRBD2. The CDR3 is 17 residues long. Trimming cost V 1 base and J 0 bases; bases outside gene matches: 6. Per the germline V gene, CDR1 is SGHRS and CDR2 is YFSETQ. CDR3 in DNA: TGCGCCAGCAGCTTGCTTTCTAGCGGAGCGAACACCGGGGAGCTGTTTTTT. Its translation: CASSLLSSGANTGELFF.

This chain joins TRBV4-3 and TRBJ2-7; D is unclear. There are 14 residues in the CDR3. Trimming shortened V by 0 bases and J by 5 bases, and 11 bases separated the two germline ends. Looked up from germline, CDR1 is LGHNA and CDR2 is YSLEER. The CDR3 loop is CASSQEWASDEQYF. The CDR3 nucleotides are TGCGCCAGCAGCCAAGAGTGGGCATCAGACGAGCAGTACTTC.

This chain links TRBV6-1 with TRBJ1-1; no clear D. Trimming pared 6 bases from V and 0 bases from J, leaving 8 bases between. Germline CDR1 MNHNS, CDR2 SASEGT. This CDR3 has 13 residues. DNA for the CDR3: TGTGCCAGCAGATTACAGTTGAACACTGAAGCTTTCTTT. It encodes CASRLQLNTEAFF.

J is TRBJ2-5 and V is TRBV4-1; 9 bases align to TRBD1. The V segment lost 1 base and the J segment 1 base; nucleotides outside the gene matches: 4. The CDR3 has 16 amino acids. Germline V gene sequence: CDR1 MGHRA, CDR2 YSYEKL. CDR3 sequence: CASSQGTGAIQETQYF. DNA for the CDR3: TGCGCCAGCAGCCAAGGGACAGGGGCCATCCAAGAGACCCAGTACTTC.

The chain is built from TRBV29-1 and TRBJ1-2; possibly TRBD1 for D (5 bases). Per the germline V gene, CDR1 is SQVTM and CDR2 is ANQGSEA. The CDR3 extends over 15 amino acids. Trimming stripped 4 bases from V and 8 bases from J, with 23 bases between. The CDR3 loop is CSVVAGGGLREGYTF. CDR3 DNA: TGCAGCGTTGTTGCGGGGGGTGGACTAAGGGAGGGCTACACCTTC.

The gene calls are TRBV27 and TRBJ2-7; 8 nucleotides align to TRBD1. The germline V gene has CDR1 MNHEY and CDR2 SMNVEV (reference sequence). The CDR3 is 17 amino acids. After removal of 5 bases from V and 2 bases from J, the junction contained 14 bases not matched to a gene. CDR3 in amino acids: CASSNSPRTGYPYEQYF. The CDR3 region has the DNA TGTGCCAGCAGTAACTCCCCCCGGACAGGGTATCCCTACGAGCAGTACTTC.

The CDR3 DNA reads TGTGCCAGCAGTAGAGCGGGAGGGCCGGTCAATGAGCAGTTCTTC. Translating it yields CASSRAGGPVNEQFF. V and J are TRBV27 and TRBJ2-1, with 10 bases matching TRBD2. J was trimmed by 6 bases and V by 5 bases; bases with no gene match: 7. The CDR3 length is 15 residues. Germline assignment: CDR1 MNHEY and CDR2 SMNVEV (reference sequence).

The chain has TRBV7-2 and TRBJ2-1, with a possible D match to TRBD2 (6 bases). Germline V lookup: CDR1 SGHTA, CDR2 FQGNSA. V lost 3 bases and J 6 bases, leaving 15 bases between the germline ends. This CDR3 contains 15 residues. The CDR3 nucleotides read TGTGCCAGCAGCTTCAAGGGGACTCCACCCAATGAGCAGTTCTTC. Amino acids: CASSFKGTPPNEQFF.

CDR3 nucleotides: TGCGCCAGCAGCCAACGGACGGGATACGAGCAGTACTTC. Its translation is CASSQRTGYEQYF. This chain links TRBV4-3 with TRBJ2-7, with D perhaps matching TRBD2 (5 bases). Germline V gene lookup returns CDR1 LGHNA and CDR2 YSLEER. CDR3 length: 13 residues. V lost 2 bases, J lost 4 bases, and 9 bases lay in between.